This is a list of T cell receptor beta chains from one sample in a study of neurological immune-mediated disorders. TCRdb redid the calling of the 5' RACE reads with MiXCR, one entry per CDR3 protein. The top ten hold roughly 13% of the sample, which has roughly 10,000 distinct CDR3 sequences, 22% seen once. Sequences were obtained from CD8+ T cells from blood. Receptors were obtained from a woman in her 40s with multiple sclerosis. CDR3s include the opening cysteine and the closing phenylalanine or tryptophan. The D gene is left open where the match is weak. The size of a clone is reported for some rows only, either as once, few or many, or as a class for expanded clones.

clone size	J gene	V gene	D gene	CDR3 DNA	CDR3 protein
large	TRBJ2-5	TRBV11-2	.	TGTGCCAGCAGCTTAGGGGCAGGAGCCCAAGAGACCCAGTACTTC	CASSLGAGAQETQYF
medium-sized	TRBJ2-1	TRBV20-1	TRBD2	TGCAGTGCTAGAGATCTAGCGGGGGCCCACAATGAGCAGTTCTTC	CSARDLAGAHNEQFF
medium-sized	TRBJ2-5	TRBV5-1	.	TGCGCCAGCAGCCCTCCAGGGATCGGGGAGACCCAGTACTTC	CASSPPGIGETQYF
many	TRBJ1-2	TRBV20-1	.	TGCAGTGCTAGAGATCTTACCGGACTATATGGCTACACCTTC	CSARDLTGLYGYTF
many	TRBJ2-1	TRBV9	TRBD1	TGTGCCAGCAGTGAGGGGGCGTCCTACAATGAGCAGTTCTTC	CASSEGASYNEQFF
many	TRBJ2-6	TRBV7-9	.	TGTGCCAGCAGTCCCGGGGGGGCCAACGTCCTGACTTTC	CASSPGGANVLTF
many	TRBJ1-2	TRBV29-1	TRBD1	TGCAGCTCCTGGGGTGGGACAGGGGAGGATGGCTACACCTTC	CSSWGGTGEDGYTF
many	TRBJ1-1	TRBV12-3/TRBV12-4	.	TGTGCCAGCAGTTCCGGCTGGGAGAACACTGAAGCTTTCTTT	CASSSGWENTEAFF
medium-sized	TRBJ2-1	TRBV24-1	.	TGTGCCACCAGTGATTGGACGGGGTACAATGAGCAGTTCTTC	CATSDWTGYNEQFF
many	TRBJ1-5	TRBV6-2/TRBV6-3	.	TGTGCCAGCAGTACTGGACAGACGAATAGCAATCAGCCCCAGCATTTT	CASSTGQTNSNQPQHF
.	TRBJ2-1	TRBV14	TRBD2	TGTGCCAGCAGCACCCGGTTATTAGGCGGGGGATACAATGAGCAGTTCTTC	CASSTRLLGGGYNEQFF
many	TRBJ1-1	TRBV5-8	.	TGTGCCAGCAGTTCAGCGGTTGAAGCTTTCTTT	CASSSAVEAFF
many	TRBJ2-7	TRBV5-1	.	TGCGCCAGCAGCTTGGCCCGGGTAAGGACCTACGAGCAGTACTTC	CASSLARVRTYEQYF
many	TRBJ2-7	TRBV11-3	.	TGTGCCAGCAGCTCCGGGACGGACATGAACTACGAGCAGTACTTC	CASSSGTDMNYEQYF
medium-sized	TRBJ1-4	TRBV7-9	.	TGTGCCAGCAGCTCTTCGGACAACCCTGAAAAACTGTTTTTT	CASSSSDNPEKLFF